A selection of T cell receptor beta chains follows, all from one sample in a study of shared clonotypes between healthy human individuals. Libraries were prepared by immunoSEQ multiplex PCR; TCRdb keeps only in-frame clonotypes and omits some of them. Of about 2.2 million clones in the sample, just under 95% were seen once. The sequenced material came from naive CD8+ T cells from PBMCs. These TCRs come from a man aged 18-30 years in good health. Some clones in this sample may be carry-over from other donors' samples. Both conserved end residues are part of each CDR3. The D gene is left open where the match is weak. Expanded clones get a size class; other rows say once, few or many, or leave the size out.

TRBJ1-2	-	-	TRBV28	TGTGCCAGCAGCCCTGCTGGGAGCCCTTACTTATCTGGCTACACCTTC	CASSPAGSPYLSGYTF
TRBJ2-7	-	-	TRBV4-3	TGCGCCAGCAGCCAACTTGAGGGAGCCCACGAGCAGTACTTC	CASSQLEGAHEQYF
TRBJ2-2	-	-	TRBV4-3	TGCGCCAGCAGCCAAGATCTAGAGACCGGGGAGCTGTTTTTT	CASSQDLETGELFF
TRBJ2-2	-	-	TRBV10-2	TGCGCCAGCAGCGCTTTCGGTGGGGTTAACACCGGGGAGCTGTTTTTT	CASSAFGGVNTGELFF
TRBJ2-7	-	-	TRBV28	TGTGCCAGCAATTTTGGCGGGGACGAGCAGTACTTC	CASNFGGDEQYF
TRBJ2-3	-	-	TRBV7-2	TGTGCCAGCAGCTTTTTAACCACCCCGAGGGCAGATACGCAGTATTTT	CASSFLTTPRADTQYF
TRBJ2-5	-	TRBD1	TRBV28	TGTGCCAGCAGGGAAAGGGGGCAAGGTGGAGAGACCCAGTACTTC	CASRERGQGGETQYF
TRBJ2-3	-	-	TRBV19	TGTGCCAGTAGGCTTGCAGGGAGGAGATACACAGATACGCAGTATTTT	CASRLAGRRYTDTQYF
TRBJ2-7	-	-	TRBV9	TGTGCCAGCAGTCAGGGGTGGGGAGCCTACGAGCAGTACTTC	CASSQGWGAYEQYF
TRBJ1-2	-	TRBD1	TRBV5-8	TGTGCCAGCAGCTTGGACCAGGGGGGCTATGGCTACACCTTC	CASSLDQGGYGYTF
TRBJ2-7	-	-	TRBV9	TGTGCCAGCAGCGTCGACATTGGCTCCTACGAGCAGTACTTC	CASSVDIGSYEQYF
TRBJ2-1	-	TRBD2	TRBV9	TGTGCCAGCAGCCCCAGCGGGAGTGGTGGCGATGAGCAGTTCTTC	CASSPSGSGGDEQFF
TRBJ1-1	-	-	TRBV13	TGTGCCAGCACCCCAGGGGCCGAGGAAAGGGACACTGAAGCTTTCTTT	CASTPGAEERDTEAFF
TRBJ2-7	-	TRBD2	TRBV10-1	TGCGCCAGCAGTACGGAGACTAGCGGGAGCTGGGAGCAGTACTTC	CASSTETSGSWEQYF
TRBJ1-1	few	-	TRBV5-1	TGCGCCAGCCGATCAGCGGCCCGGAACACTGAAGCTTTCTTT	CASRSAARNTEAFF
TRBJ2-1	-	TRBD2	TRBV30	TGTGCCTGGATTGTAGGACTAGCCCACAATGAGCAGTTCTTC	CAWIVGLAHNEQFF
TRBJ2-1	-	TRBD2	TRBV19	TGTGCCAGTAGTCAGACTAGCGGGCATCACAATGAGCAGTTCTTC	CASSQTSGHHNEQFF
TRBJ2-7	-	TRBD2	TRBV28	TGTGCCAGCAGTTGGGACGGGAGGGCCCGCGAGCAGTACTTC	CASSWDGRAREQYF
TRBJ2-7	-	TRBD1	TRBV6-5	TGTGCCAGCAGTTCAGAGCCGGGACAGGGGGTCAACGAGCAGTACTTC	CASSSEPGQGVNEQYF
TRBJ2-7	-	TRBD1	TRBV7-6	TGTGCCAGCAGCCCTGAATTCGGGACAGCCTACGAGCAGTACTTC	CASSPEFGTAYEQYF
TRBJ2-1	-	-	TRBV5-6	TGTGCCAGCAGCATTAAAGCGGGCTCCTACAATGAGCAGTTCTTC	CASSIKAGSYNEQFF
TRBJ2-7	-	-	TRBV20-1	TGCAGTGCTGTAACCTACGAGCAGTACTTC	CSAVTYEQYF